Each of the 25 T cell receptor beta chains below was sequenced from the same sample in a study of graft-versus-host responses after intestinal transplantation. No antigen has been identified for these receptors. Some clones are missing from TCRdb's copy, which holds only in-frame ones; the method was immunoSEQ multiplex PCR. The sample consists of 65,000 to 90,000 clones, 80% to 95% of them appearing once. This sample comprised unstimulated CD8+ T cells sorted from spleen or lymph node cells, obtained before transplant. These receptors originate from a human donor who was the organ donor for an intestinal transplant.

V gene TRBV7-3 combines with J gene TRBJ2-7; TRBD1 matches at 9 bases. This CDR3 is built from 14 residues. Germline trimming cut 3 bases from V and 3 bases from J; bases unmatched to any gene: 3. Germline V gives CDR1 SGHTA, CDR2 FQGTGA. CDR3 sequence: CASSFGTGNYEQYF. In nucleotides, the CDR3 is TGTGCCAGCAGCTTCGGGACAGGGAACTACGAGCAGTACTTC. The full variable domain, in which reference TRBV7-3 and TRBJ2-7 provide the parts outside the CDR3, is GAGVSQTPSNKVTEKGKYVELRCDPISGHTALYWYRQSLGQGPEFLIYFQGTGAADDSGLPNDRFFAVRPEGSVSTLKIQRTERGDSAVYLCASSFGTGNYEQYFGPGTRLTVT.

The V and J genes are TRBV27 and TRBJ2-5; D is uncertain. Deletions cut 3 bases from V and 5 bases from J, with 13 bases between. The CDR3 spans 14 residues. Germline V gene sequence: CDR1 MNHEY, CDR2 SMNVEV (reference sequence). The chain's CDR3 is CASSFGQAWETQYF. The DNA of the CDR3 is TGTGCCAGCAGTTTTGGGCAGGCATGGGAGACCCAGTACTTC.

The chain is built from TRBV27 and TRBJ2-7; 9 nucleotides agree with TRBD1. With 6 bases clipped from V and 0 bases from J, the junction kept 9 bases outside the gene matches. Germline CDR1 and CDR2: MNHEY and SMNVEV (reference sequence). The length of the CDR3 is 16 residues. CDR3 sequence reads: CASRGTGGDLSYEQYF. CDR3 DNA: TGTGCCAGCAGGGGAACAGGGGGCGATCTCTCCTACGAGCAGTACTTC.

The chain combines TRBV2 with TRBJ2-7, with D maybe TRBD1 (5 bases). Trimming removed 3 bases from V and 4 bases from J, with 10 bases in between. The CDR3 has 13 residues. CDR1 and CDR2 (germline): SNHLY, FYNNEI. The CDR3 DNA is TGTGCCAGCAGTGAGTATCCAGGGTACGAGCAGTACTTC. This sequence encodes CASSEYPGYEQYF.

The rearrangement links TRBV4-2 to TRBJ2-7; 9 bases map to TRBD1. Per germline, CDR1 LGHNA and CDR2 YNFKEQ. The CDR3 has 17 amino acids. The V segment lost 4 bases and the J segment 5 bases; nucleotides outside the gene matches: 15. The chain's CDR3 is CASSPTLTGGLGHEQYF. The CDR3 DNA is TGTGCCAGCAGCCCAACCCTTACAGGGGGCTTGGGCCACGAGCAGTACTTC.

The chain joins TRBV7-2 to TRBJ1-4; the D gene is possibly TRBD1 (5 bases). Trimming shortened V by 0 bases and J by 8 bases, and 10 bases separated the two germline ends. The CDR3 is 14 residues long. Per the germline V gene, CDR1 is SGHTA and CDR2 is FQGNSA. The CDR3 DNA reads TGTGCCAGCAGCTTAGCCCTGGGGGGGGAAAAACTGTTTTTT. This sequence encodes CASSLALGGEKLFF.

The rearrangement uses TRBV5-1 and TRBJ2-1; 13 bases are shared with TRBD2. With V trimmed by 4 bases and J by 10 bases, 8 bases remained unmatched. CDR1 is SGHRS and CDR2 is YFSETQ in the germline V gene. The CDR3 loop spans 15 amino acids. In DNA form, the CDR3 reads TGCGCCAGCAGCATTACTAGCGGGGGGGCCGGCGAGCAGTTCTTC. Protein: CASSITSGGAGEQFF.

The J gene is TRBJ2-1, the V gene TRBV18, with 10 bases aligning to TRBD1. After removal of 6 bases from V and 3 bases from J, the junction contained 2 bases not matched to a gene. The CDR3 runs 14 residues. Germline V gene lookup returns CDR1 KGHSH and CDR2 LQKENI. CDR3 DNA sequence: TGTGCCAGCTCCGGGACAGGGGACTACAATGAGCAGTTCTTC. This sequence encodes CASSGTGDYNEQFF.

V is TRBV7-3 and J is TRBJ2-2, with 7 nucleotides matching TRBD1. Looked up from germline, CDR1 is SGHTA and CDR2 is FQGTGA. The CDR3 contains 13 residues. J lost 7 bases, V lost 5 bases, and 4 bases had no gene match. The CDR3 nucleotides are TGTGCCAGCAGCCCACGACAGGGCGGGGAGCTGTTTTTT. Protein: CASSPRQGGELFF.

The V gene is TRBV7-3, the J gene TRBJ1-1, with D unclear. The germline V and J ends were trimmed by 4 bases and 1 base, with 7 bases remaining between them. Germline V gives CDR1 SGHTA, CDR2 FQGTGA. The CDR3 length is 13 residues. CDR3 amino acids: CASSWAGNTEAFF. DNA for the CDR3: TGTGCCAGCAGCTGGGCCGGGAACACTGAAGCTTTCTTT.

V and J are TRBV27 and TRBJ2-7; D is uncertain. This CDR3 comprises 14 residues. CDR1 and CDR2 (germline): MNHEY, SMNVEV (reference sequence). Trimming left V 7 bases short and J 0 bases short, with 13 bases between. This CDR3 reads CASIPMGSSYEQYF. In DNA form, the CDR3 reads TGTGCCAGCATCCCTATGGGCAGCTCCTACGAGCAGTACTTC.

The rearrangement uses TRBV28 and TRBJ1-5; TRBD1 matches at 7 bases. The V and J ends lost 5 bases and 6 bases, in that order; junction bases with no gene match: 10. Per germline, CDR1 MDHEN and CDR2 SYDVKM. The CDR3 spans 15 residues. The CDR3 loop is CASSEGTGVSQPQHF. The CDR3, as DNA: TGTGCCAGCAGTGAGGGAACAGGGGTGAGTCAGCCCCAGCATTTT. Variable domain in full (rest from reference TRBV28 and TRBJ1-5): DVKVTQSSRYLVKRTGEKVFLECVQDMDHENMFWYRQDPGLGLRLIYFSYDVKMKEKGDIPEGYSVSREKKERFSLILESASTNQTSMYLCASSEGTGVSQPQHFGDGTRLSIL.

The V call is TRBV7-6, the J call TRBJ2-3; D unclear. Germline CDR1 and CDR2: SGHVS and FNYEAQ. The CDR3 sequence is 15 residues long. V lost 0 bases and J 4 bases, leaving 11 bases between the germline ends. CDR3 amino acids: CASSLAPSNADTQYF. The CDR3 bases are TGTGCCAGCAGCTTAGCGCCTAGTAACGCAGATACGCAGTATTTT.

The chain uses TRBV11-2 and TRBJ2-6; 9 nucleotides line up with TRBD1. CDR1 is SGHAT and CDR2 is FQNNGV in the germline V gene. With V trimmed by 1 base and J by 4 bases, 11 bases remained unmatched. The CDR3 totals 19 residues. In nucleotides, the CDR3 is TGTGCCAGCAGCTTAGGCCGGACAGGGGCCGATTACGGGGCCAACGTCCTGACTTTC. Protein sequence: CASSLGRTGADYGANVLTF.

V usage is TRBV19 and J usage is TRBJ2-5; 10 bases are shared with TRBD1. Per germline, CDR1 LNHDA and CDR2 SQIVND (reference sequence). Losses at the gene ends were 3 bases for V and 3 bases for J; bases not matched to a gene: 10. The CDR3 spans 17 residues. The CDR3 sequence is CASSIYGTGVREETQYF. The DNA of the CDR3 is TGTGCCAGTAGTATCTATGGGACAGGGGTGAGGGAAGAGACCCAGTACTTC.

The chain combines TRBV7-9 with TRBJ2-6; maybe TRBD2 (5 bases). Trimming took off 5 bases at V and 0 bases at J, with 14 bases between the two ends. The CDR3 has 17 residues. Germline loops: CDR1 SEHNR, CDR2 FQNEAQ (reference sequence). The CDR3 DNA reads as TGTGCCAGCAGCACCAGCGGACGGGACTCTGGGGCCAACGTCCTGACTTTC. As protein: CASSTSGRDSGANVLTF.

This clone was observed a single time. Other DNA sequences of this sample code for an identical CDR3. V is TRBV27 and J is TRBJ2-1; no reliable D call. The CDR3 sequence is 13 residues long. Germline assignment: CDR1 MNHEY and CDR2 SMNVEV (reference sequence). Deletions cut 3 bases from V and 0 bases from J, with 3 bases between. The CDR3 loop reads CASSLSSYNEQFF. CDR3 bases: TGTGCCAGCAGTTTGAGCTCCTACAATGAGCAGTTCTTC.

The V gene is TRBV7-8, the J gene TRBJ1-1; D remains ambiguous. The germline gives CDR1 SGHVS, CDR2 FQNEAQ. The V and J ends lost 6 bases and 0 bases respectively, with 11 bases between them. The CDR3 covers 14 residues. The CDR3 sequence is CASRGGGMNTEAFF. CDR3 DNA sequence: TGTGCCAGCAGGGGCGGAGGCATGAACACTGAAGCTTTCTTT. Full variable domain (missing parts from reference TRBV7-8 and TRBJ1-1): GAGVSQSPRYKVAKRGQDVALRCDPISGHVSLFWYQQALGQGPEFLTYFQNEAQLDKSGLPSDRFFAERPEGSVSTLKIQRTQQEDSAVYLCASRGGGMNTEAFFGQGTRLTVV.

J is TRBJ2-7 and V is TRBV4-3; tentative D call: TRBD1 (6 bases). Between the trimmed V and J ends, which lost 0 bases and 0 bases, there was a span of 12 bases. Germline CDR1 LGHNA, CDR2 YSLEER. The CDR3 extends over 16 amino acids. The CDR3 reads CASSQDLRTVSYEQYF. In DNA form, the CDR3 reads TGCGCCAGCAGCCAAGATTTAAGGACAGTCTCCTACGAGCAGTACTTC.

This rearrangement joins TRBV27 to TRBJ1-1; D gene ambiguous. The CDR3 is 11 amino acids. Trimming removed 10 bases from V and 1 base from J, with 7 bases in between. Germline V lookup: CDR1 MNHEY, CDR2 SMNVEV (reference sequence). DNA for the CDR3: TGTGCCACGTACAGGAACACTGAAGCTTTCTTT. Protein: CATYRNTEAFF.

The CDR3 DNA reads as TGTGCCAGCAGCTTACTTGGGGGGGCAGAGCAAGAGACCCAGTACTTC. Its translation is CASSLLGGAEQETQYF. The chain uses TRBV7-8 and TRBJ2-5; tentative D call: TRBD2 (7 bases). The CDR3 covers 16 residues. In germline, CDR1 is SGHVS, CDR2 FQNEAQ. V gave up 2 bases and J gave up 2 bases, with 15 bases separating them.

The CDR3 sequence is CASSQRITSEHEQFF. CDR3 bases: TGCGCCAGCAGCCAACGAATAACTAGCGAGCACGAGCAGTTCTTC. The chain couples TRBV4-3 to TRBJ2-1; 7 nucleotides match TRBD2. The CDR3 sequence is 15 residues long. The V gene's germline CDR1 is LGHNA and CDR2 YSLEER. V lost 2 bases and J lost 10; bases outside the gene matches: 11.

This chain joins TRBV4-1 and TRBJ1-2, with 7 bases lining up with TRBD1. In germline, CDR1 is MGHRA, CDR2 YSYEKL. The V gene end was trimmed by 4 bases and the J gene end by 4 bases; junction bases not matched to a gene: 15. The length of the CDR3 is 17 residues. CDR3 region: CASSRIQGDRASYGYTF. CDR3 nucleotide sequence: TGCGCCAGCAGCCGCATCCAGGGGGACAGAGCTTCCTATGGCTACACCTTC.

The chain couples TRBV7-9 to TRBJ2-3, with a possible D match to TRBD2 (5 bases). The CDR3 is 17 amino acids. Trimming shortened V by 5 bases and J by 0 bases, and 18 bases separated the two germline ends. Germline V gene data show CDR1 as SEHNR and CDR2 as FQNEAQ (reference sequence). CDR3 protein: CASSLDVARASTDTQYF. The DNA for the CDR3 is TGTGCCAGCAGCCTCGACGTCGCGCGGGCGAGCACAGATACGCAGTATTTT. The full variable domain, rest sourced from reference TRBV7-9 and TRBJ2-3, is DTGVSQNPRHKITKRGQNVTFRCDPISEHNRLYWYRQTLGQGPEFLTYFQNEAQLEKSRLLSDRFSAERPKGSFSTLEIQRTEQGDSAMYLCASSLDVARASTDTQYFGPGTRLTVL.

The chain is built from TRBV19 and TRBJ2-5; no reliable D call. V shed 1 base and J shed 1 base, with 4 bases lying between them. This CDR3 region has 13 residues. Germline V lookup: CDR1 LNHDA, CDR2 SQIVND (reference sequence). CDR3 sequence: CASSIVVQETQYF. CDR3 in DNA: TGTGCCAGTAGTATAGTAGTCCAAGAGACCCAGTACTTC.